This T cell receptor (beta chain) is from a study of cytomegalovirus exposure and HLA in healthy donors. Turning to the study itself: Of roughly 400 genotyped donors, roughly 80% grouped in the Caucasian-associated ancestry cluster.

Notes on the study in general: Most observed TCR sequences were rare, whereas some public TCRs were detected in many donors.

This CDR3 is 13 amino acids long. The germline V gene encodes CDR1 LGHNA and CDR2 YNFKEQ. V was pared by 1 base and J by 7 bases, with 3 bases of the junction left unmatched. Note on this clone: The antigen is not known.

The PCR contained 60 Vbeta and 13 Jbeta primers. Clones were read by immunoSEQ multiplex PCR, and TCRdb kept only the in-frame ones, dropping some. Counted here are approximately 140,000 clones, roughly three fifths occurring once; the ten biggest clones make up 1.8%. This clonotype originated in a male donor in good health and CMV-seronegative. This sequence joins TRBV4-2 and TRBJ1-1; 7 bases agree with TRBD1. Sequencing was carried out using PBMCs. CDR3 nucleotides: TGTGCCAGCAGCCAAGGGGGGACAGATGAAGCTTTCTTT. Its protein product is CASSQGGTDEAFF.